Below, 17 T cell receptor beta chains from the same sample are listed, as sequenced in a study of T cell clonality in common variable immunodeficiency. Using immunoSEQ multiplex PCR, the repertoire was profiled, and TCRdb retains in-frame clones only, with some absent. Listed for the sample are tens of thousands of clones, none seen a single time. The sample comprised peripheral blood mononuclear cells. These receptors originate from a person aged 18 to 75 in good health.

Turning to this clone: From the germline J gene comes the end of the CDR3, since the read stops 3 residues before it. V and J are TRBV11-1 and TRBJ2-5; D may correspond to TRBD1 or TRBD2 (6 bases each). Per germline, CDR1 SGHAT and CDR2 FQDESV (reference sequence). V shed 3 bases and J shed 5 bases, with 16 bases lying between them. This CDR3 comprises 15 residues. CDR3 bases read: TGTGCCAGCAGCTTGGCGGGACAATCGTTGGAGACC. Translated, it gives CASSLAGQSLET. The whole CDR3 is CASSLAGQSLETQYF.

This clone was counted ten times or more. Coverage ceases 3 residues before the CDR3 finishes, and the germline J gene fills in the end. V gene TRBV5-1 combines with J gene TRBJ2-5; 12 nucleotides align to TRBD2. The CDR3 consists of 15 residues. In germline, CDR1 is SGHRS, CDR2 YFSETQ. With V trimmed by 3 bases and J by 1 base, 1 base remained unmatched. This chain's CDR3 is CASSSLAGGQETQYF. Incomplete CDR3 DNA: TGCGCCAGCAGCTCACTAGCGGGAGGCCAAGAGACC.

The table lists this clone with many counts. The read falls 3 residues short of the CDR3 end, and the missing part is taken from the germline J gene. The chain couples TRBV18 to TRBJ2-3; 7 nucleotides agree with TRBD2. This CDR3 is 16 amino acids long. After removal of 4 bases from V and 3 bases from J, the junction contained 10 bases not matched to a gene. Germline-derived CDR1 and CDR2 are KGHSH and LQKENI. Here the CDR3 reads CASSQKTKRGTDTQYF. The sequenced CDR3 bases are TGTGCCAGCTCACAGAAGACTAAGCGGGGAACAGATACG.

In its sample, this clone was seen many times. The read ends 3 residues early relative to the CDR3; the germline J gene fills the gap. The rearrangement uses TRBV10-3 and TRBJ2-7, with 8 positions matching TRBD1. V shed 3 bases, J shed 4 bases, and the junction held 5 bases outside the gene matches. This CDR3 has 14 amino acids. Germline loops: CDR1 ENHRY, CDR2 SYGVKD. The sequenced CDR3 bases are TGTGCCATCAGTGATCCAGGGGGCGGGTACGAG. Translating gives CAISDPGGGYE. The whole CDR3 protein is CAISDPGGGYEQYF.

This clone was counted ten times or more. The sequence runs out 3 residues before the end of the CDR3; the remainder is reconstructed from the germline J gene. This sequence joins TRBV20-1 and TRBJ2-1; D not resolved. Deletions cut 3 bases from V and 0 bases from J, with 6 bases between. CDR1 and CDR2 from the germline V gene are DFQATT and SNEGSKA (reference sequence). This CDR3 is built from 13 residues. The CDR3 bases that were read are TGCAGTGCTAGCCCCTACTCCTACAATGAG. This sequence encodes CSASPYSYNE. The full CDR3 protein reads CSASPYSYNEQFF.

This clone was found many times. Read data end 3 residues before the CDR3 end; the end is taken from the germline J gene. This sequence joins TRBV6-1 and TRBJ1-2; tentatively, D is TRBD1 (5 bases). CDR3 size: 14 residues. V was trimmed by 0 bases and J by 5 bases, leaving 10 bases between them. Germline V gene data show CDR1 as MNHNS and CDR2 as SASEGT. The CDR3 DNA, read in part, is TGTGCCAGCAGTGAAGCAACCAGGGTATATGGC. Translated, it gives CASSEATRVYG. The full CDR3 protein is CASSEATRVYGYTF.

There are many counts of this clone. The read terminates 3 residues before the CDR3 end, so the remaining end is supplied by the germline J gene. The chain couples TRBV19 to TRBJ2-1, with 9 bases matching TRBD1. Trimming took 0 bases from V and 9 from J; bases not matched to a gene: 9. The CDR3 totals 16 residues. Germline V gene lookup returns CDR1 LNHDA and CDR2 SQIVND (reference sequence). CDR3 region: CASSIESAQGAREQFF. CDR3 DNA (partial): TGTGCCAGTAGTATAGAGTCAGCACAGGGGGCGCGTGAG.

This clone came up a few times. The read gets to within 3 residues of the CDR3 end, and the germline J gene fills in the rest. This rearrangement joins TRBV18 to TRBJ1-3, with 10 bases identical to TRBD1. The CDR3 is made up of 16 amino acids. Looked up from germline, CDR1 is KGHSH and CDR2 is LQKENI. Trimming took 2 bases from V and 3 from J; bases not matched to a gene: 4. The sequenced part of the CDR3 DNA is TGTGCCAGCTCACCAAACGGACAGGGGGTTGGAAACACC. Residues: CASSPNGQGVGNT. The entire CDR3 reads CASSPNGQGVGNTIYF. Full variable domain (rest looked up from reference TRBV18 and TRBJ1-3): NAGVMQNPRHLVRRRGQEARLRCSPMKGHSHVYWYRQLPEEGLKFMVYLQKENIIDESGMPKERFSAEFPKEGPSILRIQQVVRGDSAAYFCASSPNGQGVGNTIYFGEGSWLTVV.

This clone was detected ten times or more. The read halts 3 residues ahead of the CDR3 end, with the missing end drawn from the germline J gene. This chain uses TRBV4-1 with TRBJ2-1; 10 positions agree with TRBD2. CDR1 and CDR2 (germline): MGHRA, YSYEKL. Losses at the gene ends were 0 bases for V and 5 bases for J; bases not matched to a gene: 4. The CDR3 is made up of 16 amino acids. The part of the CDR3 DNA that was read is TGCGCCAGCAGCCAAGAGCCTAGCGGGGGAAACAATGAG. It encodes CASSQEPSGGNNE. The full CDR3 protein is CASSQEPSGGNNEQFF.

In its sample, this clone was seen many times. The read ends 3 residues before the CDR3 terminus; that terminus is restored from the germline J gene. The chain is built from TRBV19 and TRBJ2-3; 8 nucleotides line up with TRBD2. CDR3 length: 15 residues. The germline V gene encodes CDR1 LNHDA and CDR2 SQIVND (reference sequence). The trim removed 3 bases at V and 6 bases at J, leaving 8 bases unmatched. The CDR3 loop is CASSISSGSRDTQYF. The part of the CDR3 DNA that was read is TGTGCCAGTAGTATCTCGAGCGGGAGCAGGGATACG.

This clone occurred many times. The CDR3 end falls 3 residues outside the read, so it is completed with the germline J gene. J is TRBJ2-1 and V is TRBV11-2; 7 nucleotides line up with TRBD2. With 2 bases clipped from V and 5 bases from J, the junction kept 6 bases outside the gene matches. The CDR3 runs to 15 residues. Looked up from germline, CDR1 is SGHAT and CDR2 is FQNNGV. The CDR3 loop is CASSLPTSDHNEQFF. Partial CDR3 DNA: TGTGCCAGCAGCTTACCAACTAGCGATCACAATGAG.

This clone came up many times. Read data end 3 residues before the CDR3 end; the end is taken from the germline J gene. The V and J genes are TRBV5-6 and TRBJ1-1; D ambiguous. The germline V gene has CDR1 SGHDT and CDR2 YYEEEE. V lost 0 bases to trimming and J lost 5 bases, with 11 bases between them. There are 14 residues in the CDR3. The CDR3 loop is CASSLERGWTEAFF. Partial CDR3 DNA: TGTGCCAGCAGCTTGGAACGGGGATGGACTGAA.

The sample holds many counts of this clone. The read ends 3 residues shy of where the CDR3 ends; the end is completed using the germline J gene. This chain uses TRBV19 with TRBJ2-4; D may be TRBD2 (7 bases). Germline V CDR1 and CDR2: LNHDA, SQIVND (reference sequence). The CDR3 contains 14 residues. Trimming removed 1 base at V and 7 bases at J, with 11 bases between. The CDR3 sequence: CASSIGGGANIQYF. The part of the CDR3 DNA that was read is TGTGCCAGTAGTATAGGAGGGGGGGCTAACATT. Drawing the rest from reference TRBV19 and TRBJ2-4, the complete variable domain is DGGITQSPKYLFRKEGQNVTLSCEQNLNHDAMYWYRQDPGQGLRLIYYSQIVNDFQKGDIAEGYSVSREKKESFPLTVTSAQKNPTAFYLCASSIGGGANIQYFGAGTRLSVL.

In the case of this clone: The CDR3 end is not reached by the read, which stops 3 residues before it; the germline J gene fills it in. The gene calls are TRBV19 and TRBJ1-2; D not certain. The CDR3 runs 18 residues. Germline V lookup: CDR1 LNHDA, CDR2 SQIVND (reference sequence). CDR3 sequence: CASSPWVTSPVEAYDYTF. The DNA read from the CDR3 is TGTGCCAGTAGCCCTTGGGTGACTAGTCCGGTAGAGGCCTACGAC.

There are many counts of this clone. The CDR3 here is CSAKAGLSNQPQHF. The covered CDR3 bases are TGCAGTGCTAAGGCCGGACTTAGCAATCAGCCC. The genes are TRBV20-1 and TRBJ1-5, with D unresolved. The read ends 3 residues shy of where the CDR3 ends; the end is completed using the germline J gene. The V end lost 4 bases, the J end lost 0 bases, and 10 bases lay between the germline ends. Germline-derived CDR1 and CDR2 are DFQATT and SNEGSKA (reference sequence). The CDR3 length is 14 residues.

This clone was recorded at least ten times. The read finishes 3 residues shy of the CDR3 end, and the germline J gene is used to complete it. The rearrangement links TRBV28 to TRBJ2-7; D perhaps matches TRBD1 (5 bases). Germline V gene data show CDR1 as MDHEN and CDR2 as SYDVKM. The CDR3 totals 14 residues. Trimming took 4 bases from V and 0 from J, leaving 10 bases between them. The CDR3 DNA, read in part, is TGTGCCAGCAGTTCTAACAGGAACTCCTACGAG. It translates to CASSSNRNSYE. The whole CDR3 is CASSSNRNSYEQYF.

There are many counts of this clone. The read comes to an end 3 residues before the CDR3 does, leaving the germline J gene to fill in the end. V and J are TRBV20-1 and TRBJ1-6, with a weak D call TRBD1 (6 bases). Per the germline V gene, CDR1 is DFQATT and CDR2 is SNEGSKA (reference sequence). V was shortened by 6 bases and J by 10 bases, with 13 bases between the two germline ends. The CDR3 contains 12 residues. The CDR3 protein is CSAQDSASPLHF. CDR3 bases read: TGCAGTGCCCAGGACAGTGCCTCACCC.